Sequencing of this T cell receptor (beta chain) was carried out in a study of glioma-infiltrating T cells after dendritic cell vaccination. Across the whole study: Patients had newly diagnosed or recurrent glioblastoma and received dendritic cell vaccines. Autologous tumor lysate-pulsed dendritic cell vaccination was given between the early 2000s and the early 2010s.

This CDR3 comprises 17 residues. Germline CDR1 reads MDHEN; CDR2 reads SYDVKM. The V and J ends lost 3 bases and 1 base respectively, with 16 bases between them. TCRdb keeps only in-frame clones here, not all; method: immunoSEQ multiplex PCR. The table has around 78,000 clones, roughly 85% seen once. Noted time point: after dendritic cell vaccination, including at tumor progression/relapse. The sequences come from blood, collected after dendritic cell vaccination. V gene TRBV28 combines with J gene TRBJ1-5; maybe TRBD1 (5 bases). This clonotype originated in a human donor with glioblastoma. The CDR3 region has the DNA TGTGCCAGCAGTTTCCTTGTCAGGGTAGAGAGCAATCAGCCCCAGCATTTT. Translation: CASSFLVRVESNQPQHF.